This is a list of T cell receptor beta chains from one sample in a study of blood T cell repertoires in COVID-19. This table comes from immunoSEQ multiplex PCR, and its TCRdb copy is limited to in-frame clones, with some not included. Altogether approximately 130,000 clones are present, 85% being singletons, with the ten largest covering 4.3%. Sequencing was done on a sample of peripheral blood. These receptors were obtained from a human donor in a cohort sampled during active COVID-19. Both conserved end residues are part of each CDR3. The order of the fields is J gene, D gene, V gene, clone size, CDR3 DNA, CDR3 protein. D genes are given only for firm matches. For some rows the clone size is stated as once, few or many, or as a class when expanded; others skip it.

>TRBJ2-3|NA|TRBV4-2|once
TGTGCCAGCAGCCAAGCCAGGGTAAACACAGATACGCAGTATTTT
CASSQARVNTDTQYF
>TRBJ1-2|NA|TRBV6-5|NA
TGTGCCAGCAGTTACTCGGGAGGGGAGGGCTACACCTTC
CASSYSGGEGYTF
>TRBJ2-3|TRBD2|TRBV5-6|NA
TGTGCCAGCAGCCCACGGACTAGCGGGGTAGCTGATACGCAGTATTTT
CASSPRTSGVADTQYF
>TRBJ2-7|NA|TRBV27|NA
TGTGCCAGCAGCCTGACCCCGACAGTCTCCTACGAGCAGTACTTC
CASSLTPTVSYEQYF
>TRBJ1-1|NA|TRBV19|NA
TGTGCCAGTAGTATTGCGGGGGCGCAGACTGAAGCTTTCTTT
CASSIAGAQTEAFF
>TRBJ2-1|NA|TRBV4-3|NA
TGCGCCAGCAGCCAAGATCTGGGAGCGCGGGTCTACAATGAGCAGTTCTTC
CASSQDLGARVYNEQFF
>TRBJ1-2|TRBD1|TRBV7-2|NA
TGTGCCAGCAGCTTAGGCGACAGGGTGAGGTATGGCTACACCTTC
CASSLGDRVRYGYTF
>TRBJ2-7|NA|TRBV5-1|NA
TGCGCCAGCAGCTTGACGGGGAGCTCCTACGAGCAGTACTTC
CASSLTGSSYEQYF
>TRBJ2-3|TRBD1|TRBV30|NA
TGTGCCTGGAGTCTGACAGGGTTAGGCGCAGATACGCAGTATTTT
CAWSLTGLGADTQYF
>TRBJ2-5|TRBD2|TRBV12-5|NA
TGTGCTAGTGGCCCAGGACTAGCGGGGGGCGAAGAGACCCAGTACTTC
CASGPGLAGGEETQYF
>TRBJ1-2|TRBD1|TRBV11-3|NA
TGTGCCAGCAGCCGGGACAGCGGCACCCATGGCTACACCTTC
CASSRDSGTHGYTF
>TRBJ2-2|TRBD2|TRBV6-5|NA
TGTGCCATCGGGGGGGGGATACACACCGGGGAGCTGTTTTTT
CAIGGGIHTGELFF
>TRBJ2-3|TRBD1|TRBV18|NA
TGTGCCAGCTCACCACCGACAGGGACAGATACGCAGTATTTT
CASSPPTGTDTQYF
>TRBJ2-3|TRBD2|TRBV3-1/TRBV3-2|NA
TGTGCCAGCAGCCAAGTAGCGGGGCTCTGGGGTACGCAGTATTTT
CASSQVAGLWGTQYF
>TRBJ2-7|TRBD1|TRBV7-6|NA
TGTGCCAGCAGCCCCGGGACAGGGGATCTCCCTTACGAGCAGTACTTC
CASSPGTGDLPYEQYF
>TRBJ1-1|NA|TRBV20-1|NA
TGCAGCGTACAGGGAGACACTGAAGCTTTCTTT
CSVQGDTEAFF
>TRBJ1-2|NA|TRBV2|NA
TGTGCCAGCAGTGAAGTCGGGGGAGGGGGCTACACCTTC
CASSEVGGGGYTF
>TRBJ2-1|NA|TRBV11-2|NA
TGTGCCAGCAGCTCCGGTTACAATGAGCAGTTCTTC
CASSSGYNEQFF
>TRBJ1-4|NA|TRBV27|NA
TGTGCCAGCACCTCTAACCCAACTAATGAAAAACTGTTTTTT
CASTSNPTNEKLFF
>TRBJ2-3|TRBD1|TRBV6-5|once
TGTGCCAGTGCCTTGGACAGGGTTGTAGATACGCAGTATTTT
CASALDRVVDTQYF
>TRBJ1-4|NA|TRBV5-6|NA
TGTGCCAGCAGCTTGATGGGAGGGGAAAAACTGTTTTTT
CASSLMGGEKLFF
>TRBJ2-2|TRBD1|TRBV9|NA
TGTGCCAGCAGAAAATCCAGGGACAGGGGTCCCGGGGAGCTGTTTTTT
CASRKSRDRGPGELFF